The 9 T cell receptor beta chains presented below share a single source sample, sequenced in a study of cytomegalovirus exposure and HLA in healthy donors. Primers for the PCR totalled 60 Vbeta and 13 Jbeta. Clones were read by immunoSEQ multiplex PCR, and TCRdb kept only the in-frame ones, dropping some. The repertoire holds about 190,000 clones, with 65% to 85% as singletons. The sequencing input was PBMCs. The receptor source for this set is a woman aged 18-29 years in good health and CMV-seronegative.

This clone has a single count. J is TRBJ2-7 and V is TRBV6-1; no clear D. This CDR3 is built from 15 residues. CDR1 MNHNS and CDR2 SASEGT come from the germline V gene. Deletions cut 0 bases from V and 0 bases from J, with 9 bases between. The CDR3 reads CASSEAAAASYEQYF. The CDR3, as DNA: TGTGCCAGCAGTGAAGCTGCGGCAGCCTCCTACGAGCAGTACTTC.

The chain joins TRBV27 to TRBJ2-7; D is possibly TRBD1 (7 bases). CDR1 and CDR2 (germline): MNHEY, SMNVEV (reference sequence). The CDR3 has 15 amino acids. Trimming removed 2 bases from V and 2 bases from J, with 13 bases in between. The CDR3 region is CASSLAQGGPYEQYF. Here the CDR3 DNA reads TGTGCCAGCAGTTTAGCCCAGGGGGGACCCTACGAGCAGTACTTC.

This clone turned up a few times. This chain joins TRBV14 and TRBJ2-1; D is ambiguous. The ends were cut back, 1 base at V and 9 bases at J, with 13 bases in the middle. This CDR3 region has 14 residues. Germline lookup yields CDR1 SGHDN and CDR2 FVKESK. The chain's CDR3 is CASSQVSGSGEQFF. CDR3 DNA sequence: TGTGCCAGCAGCCAAGTCTCCGGTTCTGGTGAGCAGTTCTTC.

V usage is TRBV6-5 and J usage is TRBJ1-6, with 7 bases lining up with TRBD1. This CDR3 has 13 amino acids. CDR1 MNHEY and CDR2 SVGAGI come from the germline V gene. V lost 6 bases to trimming and J lost 18 bases; unmatched junction nucleotides: 14. The CDR3 here is CASSLQAGGSPHF. CDR3 bases: TGTGCCAGCAGCCTCCAGGCAGGGGGGTCCCCCCACTTT.

The J gene is TRBJ1-2, the V gene TRBV28; D remains ambiguous. The CDR3 contains 13 residues. V dropped 4 bases and J dropped 1 base, with 7 bases sitting between them. Germline values: CDR1 MDHEN, CDR2 SYDVKM. In DNA form, the CDR3 reads TGTGCCAGCAGTTACCAGTTTAACTATGGCTACACCTTC. This encodes CASSYQFNYGYTF.

The chain combines TRBV7-2 with TRBJ2-5, with 8 nucleotides matching TRBD1. The CDR3 runs to 15 residues. Per germline, CDR1 SGHTA and CDR2 FQGNSA. The V and J ends lost 0 bases and 5 bases, in that order; junction bases with no gene match: 5. This chain's CDR3 is CASSLAPTGVETQYF. The CDR3 DNA is TGTGCCAGCAGCTTAGCCCCGACAGGGGTGGAGACCCAGTACTTC.

This chain uses TRBV2 with TRBJ2-7; the match to TRBD1 covers 7 bases. Trimming removed 7 bases from V and 2 bases from J; junction bases left unmatched: 11. The length of the CDR3 is 15 residues. CDR1 is SNHLY, CDR2 FYNNEI, per germline. CDR3 loop: CASKPTGYSTYEQYF. In DNA, the CDR3 is TGTGCCAGCAAGCCGACAGGGTACTCAACCTACGAGCAGTACTTC.

V gene TRBV30 combines with J gene TRBJ1-6, with D possibly being TRBD1 (5 bases). The V and J ends lost 3 bases and 7 bases respectively, with 16 bases between them. Germline V CDR1 and CDR2: GTSNPN, SVGIG (reference sequence). The CDR3 consists of 15 residues. CDR3 amino acids: CAWRATRVGNSPLHF. CDR3 nucleotide sequence: TGTGCCTGGAGAGCCACCAGGGTGGGCAATTCACCCCTCCACTTT.

The genes are TRBV6-5 and TRBJ1-6, with 8 bases lining up with TRBD1. In germline, CDR1 is MNHEY, CDR2 SVGAGI. CDR3 length: 14 amino acids. With 6 bases clipped from V and 9 bases from J, the junction kept 7 bases outside the gene matches. The CDR3 nucleotides read TGTGCCAGCAGACCAGGGGGCGGCCTTTCACCCCTCCACTTT. Its protein product is CASRPGGGLSPLHF.